The TCR beta chain described here comes from a study of blood T cell repertoires in COVID-19. Overall study context: Samples of COVID-19 (acute and convalescent) were obtained from the United States, Italy and Spain. The cDNA or gDNA used as material had been derived from T cells, B-cell-depleted T cells, or PBMCs.

The sample holds one count of this clone. This CDR3 has 12 amino acids. The germline V and J ends were trimmed by 7 bases and 4 bases, with 10 bases remaining between them. Germline V gene lookup returns CDR1 SNHLY and CDR2 FYNNEI. How the authors handled the data: How many nucleated cells were present was estimated from reference gene primer amplification. The data were produced by immunoSEQ multiplex PCR, yet TCRdb's version contains in-frame clones alone and is incomplete. Clone size and the V and J calls come from that table; the DNA yielded D and trimming. This sample has 160,000 or so clones, with approximately 83% found just once.

Sequenced material: peripheral blood. The genes are TRBV2 and TRBJ1-2; D is unresolved. The receptor was derived from a man between 65 and 79 years old who had recovered from COVID-19. The CDR3 bases are TGTGCCAGCAAACAGACTAGCTATGGCTACACCTTC. Translation gives CASKQTSYGYTF. The entire variable domain, with the rest obtained from reference TRBV2 and TRBJ1-2, is as follows: EPEVTQTPSHQVTQMGQEVILRCVPISNHLYFYWYRQILGQKVEFLVSFYNNEISEKSEIFDDQFSVERPDGSNFTLKIRSTKLEDSAMYFCASKQTSYGYTFGSGTRLTVV.